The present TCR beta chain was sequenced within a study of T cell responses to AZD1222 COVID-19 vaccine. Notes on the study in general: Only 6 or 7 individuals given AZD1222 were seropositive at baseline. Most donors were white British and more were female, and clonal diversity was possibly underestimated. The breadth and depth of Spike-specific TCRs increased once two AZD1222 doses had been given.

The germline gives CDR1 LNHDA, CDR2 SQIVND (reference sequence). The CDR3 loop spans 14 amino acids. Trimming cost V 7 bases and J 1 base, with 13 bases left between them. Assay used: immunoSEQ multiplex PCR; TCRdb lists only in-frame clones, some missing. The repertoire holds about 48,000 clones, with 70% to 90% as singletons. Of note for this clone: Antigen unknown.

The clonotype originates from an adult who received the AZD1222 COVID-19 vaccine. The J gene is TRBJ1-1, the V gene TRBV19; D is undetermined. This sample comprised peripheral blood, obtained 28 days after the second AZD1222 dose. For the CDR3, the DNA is TGTGCCAGTACCCCTGGCAGACGGAACACTGAAGCTTTCTTT. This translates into CASTPGRRNTEAFF.